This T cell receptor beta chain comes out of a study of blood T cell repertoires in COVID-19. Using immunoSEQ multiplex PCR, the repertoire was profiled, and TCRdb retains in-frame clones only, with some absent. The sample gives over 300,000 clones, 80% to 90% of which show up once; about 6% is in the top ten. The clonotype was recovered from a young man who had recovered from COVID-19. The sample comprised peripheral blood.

The CDR3 sequence: CASSVVPKLLAGGPGETQYF. Here the CDR3 DNA reads TGTGCCAGCAGCGTAGTGCCCAAACTCCTAGCGGGGGGGCCCGGGGAGACCCAGTACTTC. The rearrangement links TRBV9 to TRBJ2-5; 12 bases line up with TRBD2. Looked up from germline, CDR1 is SGDLS and CDR2 is YYNGEE. Unmatched junction bases numbered 17, after V lost 0 bases and J lost 5 bases. The CDR3 loop spans 20 amino acids.